The 30 T cell receptor beta chains listed next were all sequenced from one sample in a study of CD8+ T cells in alopecia areata. As to treatment: oral pan-JAK inhibitor, 5-10 mg twice daily. TCR sequencing used cDNA made by reverse transcription of extracted RNA. Generated by immunoSEQ multiplex PCR, the TCRdb table keeps only in-frame clones and is missing some. The data show about 76,000 clones, approximately 70% seen once. The sequences come from CD8+ T cells sorted from blood, collected at week 24, from a patient treated with tofacitinib. The origin of the receptors is a human donor with alopecia areata.

This sequence joins TRBV30 and TRBJ1-2; D is possibly TRBD1 (5 bases). Trimming left V 0 bases short and J 8 bases short, with 19 bases between. There are 15 residues in the CDR3. Germline CDR1 is GTSNPN and CDR2 is SVGIG (reference sequence). CDR3 region: CAWSVTLLAGKGYTF. DNA of the CDR3: TGTGCCTGGAGTGTAACTCTTCTGGCAGGGAAAGGCTACACCTTC.

The chain has TRBV11-2 and TRBJ2-2; D call uncertain. Germline V gene sequence: CDR1 SGHAT, CDR2 FQNNGV. Trimming shortened V by 3 bases and J by 6 bases, and 8 bases separated the two germline ends. The CDR3 has 13 residues. The CDR3 nucleotides are TGTGCCAGCAGCTTGAGGATAGCCGGGGAGCTGTTTTTT. As protein: CASSLRIAGELFF.

V is TRBV13 and J is TRBJ2-5; no reliable D call. Between the trimmed V and J ends, which lost 4 bases and 4 bases, there was a span of 13 bases. Looked up from germline, CDR1 is PRHDT and CDR2 is FYEKMQ (reference sequence). This CDR3 has 14 amino acids. CDR3 sequence: CASSWTSTGETQYF. The CDR3 region has the DNA TGTGCCAGCAGCTGGACCTCGACCGGAGAGACCCAGTACTTC.

V and J are TRBV14 and TRBJ2-7; D remains unclear. Between the trimmed V and J ends, which lost 8 bases and 6 bases, there was a span of 8 bases. Germline values: CDR1 SGHDN, CDR2 FVKESK. This CDR3 spans 10 amino acids. In DNA form, the CDR3 reads TGTGCCAGCGGTCCTCTCGAGCAGTACTTC. This gives the protein CASGPLEQYF.

This clone occurred once. V gene TRBV25-1 combines with J gene TRBJ1-6; D is unclear. The germline CDR1 and CDR2 sequences are MGHDK and SYGVNS. With 2 bases removed from V and 0 bases from J, the gap between germline ends came to 5 bases. The length of the CDR3 is 15 residues. As DNA, the CDR3 is TGTGCCAGCAGTGAACGTAGCTCCTATAATTCACCCCTCCACTTT. This translates into CASSERSSYNSPLHF. Looking up the rest from reference TRBV25-1 and TRBJ1-6 gives the full variable domain: EADIYQTPRYLVIGTGKKITLECSQTMGHDKMYWYQQDPGMELHLIHYSYGVNSTEKGDLSSESTVSRIRTEHFPLTLESARPSHTSQYLCASSERSSYNSPLHFGNGTRLTVT.

This clone was seen a few times. The chain combines TRBV13 with TRBJ2-1, with 7 bases matching TRBD2. V lost 5 bases and J lost 7; bases outside the gene matches: 8. CDR1 and CDR2 (germline): PRHDT, FYEKMQ (reference sequence). The CDR3 sequence is 14 residues long. The CDR3 bases are TGTGCCAGCAGCCCCGGTGCGGGGGAGAATGAGCAGTTCTTC. It codes for CASSPGAGENEQFF.

This clone has just one count. The V call is TRBV5-1, the J call TRBJ1-5, with D possibly matching TRBD1 (6 bases). This CDR3 spans 16 amino acids. Trimming left V 0 bases short and J 7 bases short, with 17 bases between. From germline, CDR1 is SGHRS and CDR2 YFSETQ. The CDR3 region is CASSLGETGLGQPQHF. The CDR3 DNA follows: TGCGCCAGCAGCTTGGGAGAAACAGGGTTAGGGCAGCCCCAGCATTTT.

The rearrangement joins TRBV29-1 to TRBJ2-3; TRBD1 matches at 8 bases. The germline gives CDR1 SQVTM, CDR2 ANQGSEA. Trimming removed 5 bases from V and 0 bases from J; junction bases left unmatched: 7. The CDR3 loop spans 15 amino acids. CDR3 residues: CSVSDRGWSTDTQYF. CDR3 DNA: TGCAGCGTTTCCGACAGGGGATGGAGCACAGATACGCAGTATTTT.

The rearrangement joins TRBV30 to TRBJ2-5; TRBD2 matches at 9 bases. The end of the DNA is better explained by TRBJ2-7, so the J call may be wrong. This CDR3 spans 14 amino acids. CDR1 and CDR2 (germline): GTSNPN, SVGIG (reference sequence). The CDR3 here is CAWTSGAVVYEQYF. The CDR3 bases are TGTGCCTGGACTAGCGGGGCGGTGGTATACGAGCAGTACTTC.

This clone has only one observation. This chain connects TRBV29-1 to TRBJ2-1, with TRBD2 matching 13 bases. Germline assignment: CDR1 SQVTM and CDR2 ANQGSEA. The CDR3 runs to 12 residues. CDR3: CSGTSGTDEQFF. CDR3 DNA: TGCAGTGGGACTAGCGGGACGGATGAGCAGTTCTTC.

This rearrangement joins TRBV27 to TRBJ2-7; D may be TRBD2 (5 bases). The CDR3 is 15 amino acids. V lost 2 bases, J lost 1 base, and 12 bases lay in between. Germline assignment: CDR1 MNHEY and CDR2 SMNVEV (reference sequence). The CDR3: CASSLGLAFSYEQYF. In DNA form, the CDR3 reads TGTGCCAGCAGTTTAGGGCTAGCATTTTCCTACGAGCAGTACTTC.

The rearrangement uses TRBV7-9 and TRBJ2-7, with 11 bases lining up with TRBD2. The CDR3 runs 16 residues. CDR1 and CDR2 from the germline V gene are SEHNR and FQNEAQ (reference sequence). J lost 0 bases, V lost 4 bases, and 5 bases had no gene match. The CDR3 region is CASSSTTSGSSYEQYF. The CDR3 DNA reads TGTGCCAGCAGCTCAACTACTAGCGGGAGCTCCTACGAGCAGTACTTC.

In nucleotides, the CDR3 is TGTGCCTGGAGCGGCGGGGTTTACAATGAGCAGTTCTTC. Translated: CAWSGGVYNEQFF. The J gene is TRBJ2-1, the V gene TRBV30; a weak D match, TRBD2 (6 bases). Germline V gives CDR1 GTSNPN, CDR2 SVGIG (reference sequence). The CDR3 loop spans 13 amino acids. V lost 3 bases, J lost 4 bases, and 10 bases lay in between.

V usage is TRBV5-1 and J usage is TRBJ1-2, with 8 bases fitting TRBD1. Germline V CDR1 and CDR2: SGHRS, YFSETQ. The trim removed 6 bases at V and 3 bases at J, leaving 7 bases unmatched. This CDR3 contains 14 residues. CDR3 amino acids: CASTDRGSDYGYTF. CDR3 DNA: TGCGCCAGCACAGACAGGGGCTCCGACTATGGCTACACCTTC.

V usage is TRBV4-3 and J usage is TRBJ2-2, with D uncertain. The CDR3 runs to 14 residues. Germline V CDR1 and CDR2: LGHNA, YSLEER. V lost 3 bases to trimming and J lost 0 bases, with 5 bases between them. DNA for the CDR3: TGCGCCAGCAGCCAGGATGCGAACACCGGGGAGCTGTTTTTT. As protein: CASSQDANTGELFF.

The V call is TRBV2, the J call TRBJ1-1; D might be TRBD1 (6 bases). Trimming pared 6 bases from V and 5 bases from J, leaving 10 bases between. The CDR3 length is 12 residues. Germline V lookup: CDR1 SNHLY, CDR2 FYNNEI. CDR3 bases: TGTGCCAGCAGCGCAGGGGATACTGAAGCTTTCTTT. The encoded protein is CASSAGDTEAFF.

The chain links TRBV7-9 to TRBJ2-7; a possible D gene is TRBD1 (5 bases). The CDR3 totals 13 residues. The germline V gene has CDR1 SEHNR and CDR2 FQNEAQ (reference sequence). V lost 4 bases, J lost 4 bases, and 11 bases lay in between. The CDR3 sequence is CASSSRTGYEQYF. The CDR3 DNA is TGTGCCAGCAGCTCGAGAACAGGTTACGAGCAGTACTTC.

V usage is TRBV7-9 and J usage is TRBJ2-1; 9 bases line up with TRBD2. Trimming took 4 bases from V and 7 from J; bases not matched to a gene: 14. This CDR3 spans 17 amino acids. Germline V gene lookup returns CDR1 SEHNR and CDR2 FQNEAQ (reference sequence). The CDR3 DNA reads as TGTGCCAGCAGCTCTTCTAAGGGGCTAGCGGGAACAAATGAGCAGTTCTTC. Translation gives CASSSSKGLAGTNEQFF.

The rearrangement joins TRBV29-1 to TRBJ2-7; D unclear. CDR1 and CDR2 from the germline V gene are SQVTM and ANQGSEA. The V end lost 4 bases, the J end lost 1 base, and 11 bases lay between the germline ends. This CDR3 is built from 13 residues. The CDR3 is CSVVIGSSYEQYF. CDR3 DNA sequence: TGCAGCGTTGTAATCGGTTCATCCTACGAGCAGTACTTC.

The chain joins TRBV20-1 to TRBJ2-7; 9 positions match TRBD2. CDR1 and CDR2 from the germline V gene are DFQATT and SNEGSKA (reference sequence). This CDR3 is built from 11 residues. In DNA form, the CDR3 reads TGCACATCGCGGGGGGGCTACGAGCAGTACTTC. Translating gives CTSRGGYEQYF.

CDR3 residues: CASSWTSGTYEQYF. In nucleotides, the CDR3 is TGTGCCAGCAGCTGGACTAGCGGAACCTACGAGCAGTACTTC. The V call is TRBV11-1, the J call TRBJ2-7; 10 bases match TRBD2. The CDR3 has 14 amino acids. The V segment lost 4 bases and the J segment 2 bases; nucleotides outside the gene matches: 2. Germline values: CDR1 SGHAT, CDR2 FQDESV (reference sequence).

The rearrangement links TRBV4-3 to TRBJ2-1, with 15 bases aligning to TRBD2. The CDR3 is made up of 16 amino acids. Trimming at V came to 3 bases and at J to 8 bases, leaving 5 bases not matched to a gene. Germline V CDR1 and CDR2: LGHNA, YSLEER. DNA of the CDR3: TGCGCCAGCAGCCAGGCCAGGACTAGCGGGAGGGATGAGCAGTTCTTC. Its protein product is CASSQARTSGRDEQFF.

The chain uses TRBV5-8 and TRBJ2-7; D remains unclear. The germline V gene encodes CDR1 SGHTS and CDR2 YDEGEE. This CDR3 region has 12 residues. The V and J ends lost 5 bases and 6 bases respectively, with 12 bases between them. The CDR3 bases are TGTGCCAGCAGTGACGTTACTGGCGAGCAGTACTTC. As protein: CASSDVTGEQYF.

V usage is TRBV6-5 and J usage is TRBJ2-1; perhaps TRBD1 as D (6 bases). Germline-derived CDR1 and CDR2 are MNHEY and SVGAGI. V lost 0 bases and J lost 4, with 10 bases in between. This CDR3 comprises 15 residues. CDR3 bases: TGTGCCAGCAGTTACTCCTCAGGGGTGTACAATGAGCAGTTCTTC. Protein product: CASSYSSGVYNEQFF.

This clone appeared a few times. V usage is TRBV7-6 and J usage is TRBJ2-1, with a weak D call TRBD2 (5 bases). The V end lost 1 base, the J end lost 9 bases, and 10 bases lay between the germline ends. This CDR3 is built from 13 residues. Per the germline V gene, CDR1 is SGHVS and CDR2 is FNYEAQ. CDR3 residues: CASSLVPGGEQFF. In nucleotides, the CDR3 is TGTGCCAGCAGCTTAGTGCCCGGAGGTGAGCAGTTCTTC.

This chain joins TRBV4-1 and TRBJ1-5, with D tentatively TRBD1 (5 bases). From germline, CDR1 is MGHRA and CDR2 YSYEKL. The CDR3 extends over 14 amino acids. Trimming pared 3 bases from V and 5 bases from J, leaving 11 bases between. This CDR3 reads CASSQWWGDQPQHF. The CDR3 coding sequence is TGCGCCAGCAGCCAGTGGTGGGGGGATCAGCCCCAGCATTTT.

A few counts support this clone. The chain carries TRBV4-3 and TRBJ1-1; TRBD1 matches 7 bases. This CDR3 contains 13 residues. The ends lost 5 bases at V and 1 base at J; junction bases unmatched: 1. The germline V gene encodes CDR1 LGHNA and CDR2 YSLEER. Here the CDR3 DNA reads TGCGCCAGCAGCGGGACAGAGAACACTGAAGCTTTCTTT. It codes for CASSGTENTEAFF.

J is TRBJ2-1 and V is TRBV4-3; D is possibly TRBD2 (6 bases). The CDR3 length is 16 residues. Germline assignment: CDR1 LGHNA and CDR2 YSLEER. V was cut by 1 base and J by 3 bases, with 13 bases left in between. In DNA, the CDR3 is TGCGCCAGCAGCCAAGTTTGGGGCGGGGACTACAATGAGCAGTTCTTC. Encoded protein: CASSQVWGGDYNEQFF.

The chain uses TRBV4-3 and TRBJ1-1, with TRBD1 as a possible D gene (6 bases). CDR3 length: 15 amino acids. Germline assignment: CDR1 LGHNA and CDR2 YSLEER. Deletions cut 0 bases from V and 4 bases from J, with 12 bases between. The CDR3 reads CASSQDLQGGTEAFF. CDR3 DNA sequence: TGCGCCAGCAGCCAAGATCTACAGGGCGGCACTGAAGCTTTCTTT.

The CDR3 is CASSFTNYRLRPTGELFF. The CDR3 nucleotides are TGCGCCAGCAGCTTTACTAACTACCGACTGCGTCCGACCGGGGAGCTGTTTTTT. The chain joins TRBV5-1 to TRBJ2-2, with D unresolved. This CDR3 comprises 18 residues. Trimming cost V 2 bases and J 5 bases, with 22 bases left between them. Germline CDR1 reads SGHRS; CDR2 reads YFSETQ. Combining the CDR3 with reference TRBV5-1 and TRBJ2-2 gives the whole variable domain KAGVTQTPRYLIKTRGQQVTLSCSPISGHRSVSWYQQTPGQGLQFLFEYFSETQRNKGNFPGRFSGRQFSNSRSEMNVSTLELGDSALYLCASSFTNYRLRPTGELFFGEGSRLTVL.